This T cell receptor (beta chain) was retrieved from a study of blood T cell repertoires in COVID-19. This CDR3 comprises 14 residues. The J segment lost 4 bases and the V segment lost 7 bases, leaving 4 bases of the junction unmatched. Germline V lookup: CDR1 MNHNY, CDR2 SVGAGI (reference sequence). The table came from immunoSEQ multiplex PCR; TCRdb's copy has only in-frame clones and leaves some out. The sample shows 70,000 or so clones, around 87% of them seen only once. This receptor was identified in a woman between 18 and 29 years old with acute or convalescent COVID-19. The rearrangement links TRBV6-6 to TRBJ2-2, with 9 bases matching TRBD2. Sequenced: peripheral blood. CDR3 in DNA: TGTGCCAGCACCCTAGCGGGGTCCACCGGGGAGCTGTTTTTT. Translating it yields CASTLAGSTGELFF.